This TCR beta chain comes out of a study of preoperative IRX-2 immunotherapy in early breast cancer. J was trimmed by 4 bases and V by 6 bases; bases with no gene match: 8. CDR1 is SQVTM and CDR2 is ANQGSEA in the germline V gene. The CDR3 runs 13 residues. Profiled with immunoSEQ multiplex PCR; TCRdb holds only in-frame clones, not every one. This sample has approximately 30,000 clones, with roughly 95% found just once. Treatment here: preoperative locoregional IRX-2 cytokine immunotherapy. This phase Ib study tested locoregional IRX-2 cytokine immunotherapy given before surgery. Sample acquisition took place from a patient treated with IRX-2 immunotherapy. The rearrangement joins TRBV29-1 to TRBJ2-7; 8 bases are shared with TRBD1. This clonotype was obtained from a human donor with breast cancer. The CDR3 DNA is TGCAGCGTCTCCAGGGGGCCCCTTTACGAGCAGTACTTC. Its translation is CSVSRGPLYEQYF.